The next 30 T cell receptor beta chains were all read from a single sample in a study of blood T cell repertoires in COVID-19. TCRdb's table, derived via immunoSEQ multiplex PCR, lists solely in-frame clones and lacks some. Of nearly 70,000 clones listed, approximately 90% are singletons. Sequenced: peripheral blood. These receptors came from a woman aged 70 to 79 with acute or convalescent COVID-19.

The chain recombines TRBV18 with TRBJ1-1; D might be TRBD1 (5 bases). V lost 2 bases and J lost 3, with 7 bases in between. The CDR3 covers 13 residues. Germline assignment: CDR1 KGHSH and CDR2 LQKENI. CDR3 DNA sequence: TGTGCCAGCTCACCAAAGACAGACACTGAAGCTTTCTTT. This sequence encodes CASSPKTDTEAFF.

The rearrangement links TRBV12-3 or TRBV12-4 to TRBJ2-2; D remains ambiguous. This CDR3 is built from 12 residues. V lost 3 bases to trimming and J lost 10 bases, with 9 bases between them. In DNA, the CDR3 is TGTGCCAGCAGTTTTCTGCAGGCGGAGCTGTTTTTT. This encodes CASSFLQAELFF.

A single count supports this clone. The chain has TRBV6-5 and TRBJ1-2, with 7 nucleotides matching TRBD1. The CDR3 is 14 residues long. Trimming cost V 6 bases and J 6 bases; bases outside gene matches: 10. Germline lookup yields CDR1 MNHEY and CDR2 SVGAGI. The CDR3 DNA is TGTGCCAGCAGGCTTACCGGGACAGTCAATGGCTACACCTTC. Protein: CASRLTGTVNGYTF.

This sequence joins TRBV4-2 and TRBJ2-2; 9 bases map to TRBD2. Trimming cost V 4 bases and J 4 bases; bases outside gene matches: 4. Germline values: CDR1 LGHNA, CDR2 YNFKEQ. The length of the CDR3 is 15 residues. The CDR3 region has the DNA TGTGCCAGCAGCCTTAGCGGGAGCACCACCGGGGAGCTGTTTTTT. This sequence encodes CASSLSGSTTGELFF.

This clone was counted once. The chain uses TRBV7-8 and TRBJ1-2; D remains ambiguous. The germline V and J ends were trimmed by 5 bases and 6 bases, with 19 bases remaining between them. This CDR3 has 15 residues. CDR1 and CDR2 from the germline V gene are SGHVS and FQNEAQ. This chain's CDR3 is CASSGSGPSGNGYTF. CDR3 DNA: TGTGCCAGCAGCGGGTCCGGTCCTTCGGGGAATGGCTACACCTTC.

This clone was recorded only once. The chain is built from TRBV19 and TRBJ2-3; D is possibly TRBD1 (6 bases). This CDR3 region has 17 residues. Trimming pared 5 bases from V and 4 bases from J, leaving 22 bases between. CDR1 is LNHDA, CDR2 SQIVND, per germline (reference sequence). The CDR3: CASSPSPGTRSPDTQYF. In DNA, the CDR3 is TGTGCCAGTAGTCCGTCACCCGGGACACGTAGCCCAGATACGCAGTATTTT.

The chain employs TRBV18 and TRBJ1-1; D uncertain. CDR1 KGHSH and CDR2 LQKENI come from the germline V gene. This CDR3 contains 13 residues. The germline V and J ends were trimmed by 6 bases and 1 base, with 9 bases remaining between them. The CDR3 here is CASSKTSNTEAFF. CDR3 sequence (DNA): TGTGCCAGCTCGAAAACATCGAACACTGAAGCTTTCTTT.

The V call is TRBV18, the J call TRBJ2-1; 7 bases map to TRBD2. Germline V gives CDR1 KGHSH, CDR2 LQKENI. V trimming: 4 bases; J trimming: 0 bases; junction bases outside the gene matches: 3. The CDR3 loop spans 15 amino acids. CDR3 loop: CASSRGGDSYNEQFF. For the CDR3, the DNA is TGTGCCAGCTCACGCGGGGGAGACTCCTACAATGAGCAGTTCTTC.

The chain has TRBV6-4 and TRBJ2-7; D gene ambiguous. This CDR3 comprises 17 residues. Germline lookup yields CDR1 MRHNA and CDR2 SNTAGT. V lost 0 bases and J 0 bases, leaving 15 bases between the germline ends. CDR3 in amino acids: CASSDSLGPKASYEQYF. In DNA, the CDR3 is TGTGCCAGCAGTGACTCCCTGGGCCCGAAGGCCTCCTACGAGCAGTACTTC.

V is TRBV29-1 and J is TRBJ1-5, with 10 positions matching TRBD1. From germline, CDR1 is SQVTM and CDR2 ANQGSEA. The CDR3 totals 14 residues. After removal of 5 bases from V and 6 bases from J, the junction contained 7 bases not matched to a gene. Here the CDR3 DNA reads TGCAGCGTTATGACAGGGGGCGAAGGTCAGCCCCAGCATTTT. Translation: CSVMTGGEGQPQHF.

V and J are TRBV9 and TRBJ1-1; no definite D call. CDR1 and CDR2 from the germline V gene are SGDLS and YYNGEE. The CDR3 is 14 residues long. V was shortened by 4 bases and J by 4 bases, with 14 bases between the two germline ends. The CDR3, as DNA: TGTGCCAGCAGCTCCCGAGGAGGGCCCACTGAAGCTTTCTTT. Amino acids: CASSSRGGPTEAFF.

The chain links TRBV5-4 to TRBJ1-1; 11 bases match TRBD1. V trimming: 3 bases; J trimming: 4 bases; junction bases outside the gene matches: 2. The CDR3 spans 14 residues. Germline V CDR1 and CDR2: SGHNT, YYREEE (reference sequence). This chain's CDR3 is CASSSGTGGTEAFF. Here the CDR3 DNA reads TGTGCCAGCAGCTCCGGGACAGGGGGCACTGAAGCTTTCTTT.

This clone was recorded a few times. The rearrangement joins TRBV7-3 to TRBJ2-3; D uncertain. The germline gives CDR1 SGHTA, CDR2 FQGTGA. V was shortened by 5 bases and J by 0 bases, with 9 bases between the two germline ends. The length of the CDR3 is 14 residues. CDR3 protein: CASSPVVSTDTQYF. The DNA of the CDR3 is TGTGCCAGCAGCCCCGTCGTAAGCACAGATACGCAGTATTTT. The whole variable domain, remainder taken from reference TRBV7-3 and TRBJ2-3, is GAGVSQTPSNKVTEKGKYVELRCDPISGHTALYWYRQSLGQGPEFLIYFQGTGAADDSGLPNDRFFAVRPEGSVSTLKIQRTERGDSAVYLCASSPVVSTDTQYFGPGTRLTVL.

The V and J genes are TRBV7-2 and TRBJ1-6; a possible D gene is TRBD1 (6 bases). The CDR3 runs 15 residues. V gave up 5 bases and J gave up 7 bases, with 15 bases separating them. Germline CDR1 and CDR2: SGHTA and FQGNSA. In nucleotides, the CDR3 is TGTGCCAGCAGCATTAATACAGGGACGAATTCACCCCTCCACTTT. Amino acids: CASSINTGTNSPLHF.

The V call is TRBV10-3, the J call TRBJ2-3; 12 nucleotides align to TRBD2. The trim removed 6 bases at V and 3 bases at J, leaving 4 bases unmatched. CDR1 and CDR2 (germline): ENHRY, SYGVKD. The CDR3 spans 15 residues. CDR3 amino acids: CAIRRLAGETDTQYF. The CDR3 DNA follows: TGTGCCATCAGGAGACTAGCGGGGGAAACAGATACGCAGTATTTT.

The chain combines TRBV12-3 or TRBV12-4 with TRBJ1-1; D gene uncertain. This CDR3 has 13 amino acids. Trimming took 10 bases from V and 1 from J, leaving 13 bases between them. CDR3 DNA: TGTGCCACCGACACACGGGGGAACACTGAAGCTTTCTTT. Encoded protein: CATDTRGNTEAFF.

Remarks on this clone: At one boundary the junction diverges from the germline segment, which might be a read error. The gene calls are TRBV28 and TRBJ2-5, with a possible D match to TRBD1 (6 bases). Germline V CDR1 and CDR2: MDHEN, SYDVKM. The CDR3 consists of 12 residues. CDR3 in DNA: TGTGCCAGCAGTCTCCCAGGGGAGAGCCAGTACTTC. Translating it yields CASSLPGESQYF.

The chain is built from TRBV7-3 and TRBJ2-5, with D possibly TRBD2 on 6 matching bases. Trimming pared 6 bases from V and 5 bases from J, leaving 16 bases between. Germline V CDR1 and CDR2: SGHTA, FQGTGA. The CDR3 has 14 amino acids. CDR3 loop: CASSFTGARETQYF. The CDR3 DNA reads TGTGCCAGCAGTTTTACGGGAGCGCGGGAGACCCAGTACTTC.

The chain combines TRBV28 with TRBJ2-7; the match to TRBD1 covers 8 bases. V shed 3 bases and J 5 bases; nucleotides not matched to a gene: 9. The CDR3 spans 15 residues. In germline, CDR1 is MDHEN, CDR2 SYDVKM. CDR3 coding DNA: TGTGCCAGCAGTTTCTTTGACAGGGGCCTGGACGAGCAGTACTTC. As protein: CASSFFDRGLDEQYF.

The gene calls are TRBV18 and TRBJ2-3; 10 bases map to TRBD2. Germline CDR1 is KGHSH and CDR2 is LQKENI. CDR3 length: 15 amino acids. V shed 4 bases and J 2 bases; nucleotides not matched to a gene: 3. DNA for the CDR3: TGTGCCAGCTCACTACTAGCGGGGAACACAGATACGCAGTATTTT. Its translation is CASSLLAGNTDTQYF.

This chain connects TRBV20-1 to TRBJ1-2; D gene uncertain. This CDR3 has 11 amino acids. In germline, CDR1 is DFQATT, CDR2 SNEGSKA (reference sequence). The V end lost 6 bases, the J end lost 6 bases, and 11 bases lay between the germline ends. The CDR3 loop reads CSAAVNDGYTF. In DNA form, the CDR3 reads TGCAGTGCGGCAGTCAACGATGGCTACACCTTC.

V is TRBV7-9 and J is TRBJ1-4, with a tentative D call TRBD1 (6 bases). V was pared by 5 bases and J by 4 bases, with 11 bases between. The CDR3 has 14 amino acids. Germline V gives CDR1 SEHNR, CDR2 FQNEAQ (reference sequence). CDR3 nucleotide sequence: TGTGCCAGCAGCGCCCGGGACAATAATGAAAAACTGTTTTTT. It encodes CASSARDNNEKLFF.

This sequence joins TRBV5-1 and TRBJ2-7; TRBD1 aligns across 9 bases. Germline V lookup: CDR1 SGHRS, CDR2 YFSETQ. This CDR3 has 14 amino acids. Germline trimming cut 4 bases from V and 6 bases from J; bases unmatched to any gene: 8. CDR3: CASSAPGQGIEQYF. The CDR3 nucleotides are TGCGCCAGCAGCGCTCCGGGACAGGGCATCGAGCAGTACTTC. Full variable domain (missing parts from reference TRBV5-1 and TRBJ2-7): KAGVTQTPRYLIKTRGQQVTLSCSPISGHRSVSWYQQTPGQGLQFLFEYFSETQRNKGNFPGRFSGRQFSNSRSEMNVSTLELGDSALYLCASSAPGQGIEQYFGPGTRLTVT.

The chain uses TRBV19 and TRBJ2-7, with D unresolved. Trimming stripped 4 bases from V and 3 bases from J, with 13 bases between. CDR3 length equals 14 residues. Germline CDR1 LNHDA, CDR2 SQIVND (reference sequence). The CDR3 sequence: CASSRALLDYEQYF. The DNA of the CDR3 is TGTGCCAGTAGTAGGGCGTTATTGGACTACGAGCAGTACTTC.

In its sample, this clone was seen once. The chain uses TRBV6-1 and TRBJ1-6; D remains unclear. The CDR3 is 13 residues long. Trimming took 2 bases from V and 13 from J, leaving 12 bases between them. Germline CDR1 is MNHNS and CDR2 is SASEGT. CDR3 bases: TGTGCCAGCAGTGAAACTAATTTTCAGCCCCTCCACTTT. Its translation is CASSETNFQPLHF.

V and J are TRBV18 and TRBJ1-4; D is possibly TRBD1 (5 bases). The V end lost 1 base, the J end lost 0 bases, and 12 bases lay between the germline ends. This CDR3 contains 17 residues. CDR1 and CDR2 from the germline V gene are KGHSH and LQKENI. The CDR3 reads CASSPRAGLATNEKLFF. The CDR3 bases are TGTGCCAGCTCACCACGGGCGGGACTGGCAACTAATGAAAAACTGTTTTTT. Full variable domain (missing parts from reference TRBV18 and TRBJ1-4): NAGVMQNPRHLVRRRGQEARLRCSPMKGHSHVYWYRQLPEEGLKFMVYLQKENIIDESGMPKERFSAEFPKEGPSILRIQQVVRGDSAAYFCASSPRAGLATNEKLFFGSGTQLSVL.

The genes are TRBV7-2 and TRBJ1-6; TRBD1 matches at 11 bases. V lost 3 bases and J lost 12; bases outside the gene matches: 7. Germline V CDR1 and CDR2: SGHTA, FQGNSA. This CDR3 has 15 amino acids. CDR3 DNA sequence: TGTGCCAGCAGCTTTTGGACAGGGGGCGGTAGACCCCTCCACTTT. This encodes CASSFWTGGGRPLHF.

The genes are TRBV7-8 and TRBJ2-5; tentative D call: TRBD2 (6 bases). Germline assignment: CDR1 SGHVS and CDR2 FQNEAQ. Trimming cost V 4 bases and J 0 bases, with 18 bases left between them. The CDR3 is made up of 17 amino acids. The CDR3 here is CASSWRAGSGYQETQYF. The CDR3 DNA reads TGTGCCAGCAGCTGGCGAGCGGGTTCAGGGTACCAAGAGACCCAGTACTTC.

The chain uses TRBV7-2 and TRBJ1-2; D not resolved. V was clipped by 5 bases and J by 5 bases, with 12 bases between them. Germline V CDR1 and CDR2: SGHTA, FQGNSA. The CDR3 loop spans 13 amino acids. The CDR3 DNA sequence: TGTGCCAGCAGCATACTCCCGGAGTATGGCTACACCTTC. Translating it yields CASSILPEYGYTF.

This clone was seen a few times. The chain has TRBV2 and TRBJ1-6; D gene unclear. This CDR3 spans 13 amino acids. The germline gives CDR1 SNHLY, CDR2 FYNNEI. The germline V and J ends were trimmed by 6 bases and 7 bases, with 10 bases remaining between them. CDR3 residues: CASRGDGNSPLHF. The CDR3 nucleotides are TGTGCCAGCAGAGGCGACGGGAATTCACCCCTCCACTTT.